A single sample gave rise to the 2 T cell receptor beta chains below, sequenced in a study of beta chain features in type 1 diabetes. Isolated RNA was reverse transcribed in full, so expressed TCRB transcripts were sequenced. The method was immunoSEQ multiplex PCR; TCRdb's version includes in-frame clones alone and lacks a portion of them. Of approximately 84,000 clones detected, roughly 34% appear once; the ten largest clones hold 0.4% to 0.55%. Material for sequencing was stem cell memory CD4+ T cells from blood. The receptor set was obtained from a woman aged 18-29 years in good health.

This clone was detected a few times. The chain links TRBV7-9 to TRBJ1-4; D is unresolved. From germline, CDR1 is SEHNR and CDR2 FQNEAQ (reference sequence). The CDR3 totals 17 residues. V lost 2 bases, J lost 3 bases, and 16 bases lay in between. The CDR3 sequence is CASSLSHSPRANEKLFF. The CDR3 DNA follows: TGTGCCAGCAGCTTATCCCATTCTCCGAGGGCTAATGAAAAACTGTTTTTT.

J is TRBJ2-2 and V is TRBV9, with 8 bases aligning to TRBD1. The V gene's germline CDR1 is SGDLS and CDR2 YYNGEE. There are 16 residues in the CDR3. V trimming: 1 base; J trimming: 5 bases; junction bases outside the gene matches: 7. The CDR3 coding sequence is TGTGCCAGCAGCGTATACGACAGGGGCGGGACCGGGGAGCTGTTTTTT. Encoded protein: CASSVYDRGGTGELFF.